This T cell receptor beta chain stems from a study of blood T cell repertoires in COVID-19. Overall study context: Samples of COVID-19 (acute and convalescent) were obtained from the United States, Italy and Spain. Sources were T cells, B-cell-depleted T cells, or PBMCs; the material itself was cDNA or gDNA.

A few counts support this clone. Original methodology: Estimation of nucleated cell counts was performed using reference gene primer amplification. Measured with immunoSEQ multiplex PCR; TCRdb has only the in-frame clones, and not every one. V, J and clone size reflect that table, while D and trimming were determined from the DNA. The data contain tens of thousands of clones, about four fifths of them singletons. The CDR3 length is 15 residues. This receptor was identified in a human donor in a cohort sampled during active COVID-19. The V call is TRBV21-1, the J call TRBJ1-1; TRBD1 is the table's D call and was not checked against the DNA. TRBV21-1 is termed a pseudogene. Sequencing was performed on peripheral blood. This chain's CDR3 is CASSNSRQGDTEAFF. CDR3 nucleotides: TGTGCCAGCAGCAATAGTCGACAGGGCGACACTGAAGCTTTCTTT.